This T cell receptor (beta chain) was recovered during a study of blood T cell repertoires in COVID-19. Study-wide background: Spain, Italy and the United States supplied samples that represented acute and convalescent COVID-19. Nucleic acid was either cDNA or gDNA, and it came from T cells, B-cell-depleted T cells, or PBMCs.

A few counts support this clone. One end of the junction does not line up with germline, which may come from a read error. Germline CDR1 reads SNHLY; CDR2 reads FYNNEI. The CDR3 contains 18 residues. As originally analysed: Counts of nucleated cells, estimated from reference gene primer amplification, were obtained. Generated by immunoSEQ multiplex PCR, the TCRdb table keeps only in-frame clones and is missing some. From that table come the V and J calls and clone size; the DNA was used to work out D and trimming. The sample has more than 60,000 clones, approximately 74% seen once. Sequenced: peripheral blood. V gene TRBV2 combines with J gene TRBJ2-3, with TRBD1 matching over 8 bases. This receptor was taken from a human donor with acute or convalescent COVID-19. The donor label of this sample is uncertain. CDR3 in DNA: TGTGCCAGCAATGAATGGGGGGACAGGCGGCCGGTCCCAGATACGCAGTATTTT. Its protein is CASNEWGDRRPVPDTQYF.